What follows are 27 T cell receptor beta chains derived from one specimen sequenced in a study of blood T cell repertoires in COVID-19. This table comes from immunoSEQ multiplex PCR, and its TCRdb copy is limited to in-frame clones, with some not included. In the table there are around 240,000 clones, approximately 85% of which are singletons. Sequenced: PBMCs or T cells enriched from blood (not recorded which). The receptor source for this set is a woman aged 50 to 60 who had recovered from COVID-19.

The chain joins TRBV11-2 to TRBJ1-2, with TRBD1 as a possible D gene (6 bases). The V gene's germline CDR1 is SGHAT and CDR2 FQNNGV. The ends were cut back, 4 bases at V and 4 bases at J, with 16 bases in the middle. The CDR3 consists of 15 residues. CDR3 residues: CASSSVRGGSYGYTF. Here the CDR3 DNA reads TGTGCCAGCAGCTCGGTCAGGGGCGGGAGCTATGGCTACACCTTC.

This chain connects TRBV9 to TRBJ1-5; weak D call: TRBD1 (6 bases). V dropped 3 bases and J dropped 5 bases, with 12 bases sitting between them. This CDR3 contains 14 residues. Germline V gives CDR1 SGDLS, CDR2 YYNGEE. The CDR3 protein is CASSAGQRDQPQHF. Here the CDR3 DNA reads TGTGCCAGCAGCGCGGGACAAAGGGATCAGCCCCAGCATTTT. The whole variable domain, filled in from reference TRBV9 and TRBJ1-5, reads DSGVTQTPKHLITATGQRVTLRCSPRSGDLSVYWYQQSLDQGLQFLIQYYNGEERAKGNILERFSAQQFPDLHSELNLSSLELGDSALYFCASSAGQRDQPQHFGDGTRLSIL.

The rearrangement links TRBV5-1 to TRBJ2-2; a possible D gene is TRBD2 (6 bases). The CDR3 runs 16 residues. Germline V gene data show CDR1 as SGHRS and CDR2 as YFSETQ. V was trimmed by 0 bases and J by 8 bases, leaving 17 bases between them. Written as DNA, the CDR3 is TGCGCCAGCAGCTTGGGAAGTATCGGAGGGACTGGGGAGCTGTTTTTT. Protein: CASSLGSIGGTGELFF.

The chain combines TRBV5-6 with TRBJ1-5; D ambiguous. The length of the CDR3 is 15 residues. Germline loops: CDR1 SGHDT, CDR2 YYEEEE. Trimming shortened V by 2 bases and J by 0 bases, and 9 bases separated the two germline ends. Written as DNA, the CDR3 is TGTGCCAGCAGCTTCAATGTTTTTAGCAATCAGCCCCAGCATTTT. It is translated as CASSFNVFSNQPQHF.

V gene TRBV30 combines with J gene TRBJ1-4; 8 nucleotides line up with TRBD1. The CDR3 is 14 residues long. J was trimmed by 8 bases and V by 2 bases; bases with no gene match: 7. From germline, CDR1 is GTSNPN and CDR2 SVGIG (reference sequence). The CDR3 bases are TGTGCCTGGAGTCTTAGGACAGGGCGGGAAAAACTGTTTTTT. Residues: CAWSLRTGREKLFF.

This chain joins TRBV2 and TRBJ2-7; D remains ambiguous. Germline-derived CDR1 and CDR2 are SNHLY and FYNNEI. This CDR3 is built from 12 residues. V lost 6 bases and J lost 2, with 8 bases in between. The CDR3 sequence is CASSPFTYEQYF. In DNA form, the CDR3 reads TGTGCCAGCAGCCCCTTTACCTACGAGCAGTACTTC.

V usage is TRBV9 and J usage is TRBJ1-5; the D gene is possibly TRBD1 (6 bases). The germline gives CDR1 SGDLS, CDR2 YYNGEE. V lost 0 bases and J lost 4, with 8 bases in between. The CDR3 is made up of 14 amino acids. Here the CDR3 DNA reads TGTGCCAGCAGCGTAGGGACAGCAAATCAGCCCCAGCATTTT. Translated: CASSVGTANQPQHF.

The genes are TRBV2 and TRBJ2-2; the D gene is possibly TRBD1 (7 bases). The CDR3 is made up of 16 amino acids. The germline V gene has CDR1 SNHLY and CDR2 FYNNEI. The V and J ends lost 6 bases and 2 bases respectively, with 16 bases between them. The CDR3 DNA is TGTGCCAGCAGGGCGACAGGGACTGCAAACACCGGGGAGCTGTTTTTT. Translation gives CASRATGTANTGELFF.

The V call is TRBV9, the J call TRBJ2-1; no firm D call. Germline CDR1 reads SGDLS; CDR2 reads YYNGEE. Trimming cost V 5 bases and J 8 bases, with 8 bases left between them. The CDR3 covers 11 residues. The CDR3 region has the DNA TGTGCCAGCAGTAGCTCCGATGAGCAGTTCTTC. Translated, it gives CASSSSDEQFF.

About this clone itself: Other DNA sequences within the sample encode an identical CDR3. This chain connects TRBV9 to TRBJ2-1, with 10 positions matching TRBD2. V dropped 0 bases and J dropped 3; count of bases not matched to a gene: 3. Germline CDR1 is SGDLS and CDR2 is YYNGEE. CDR3 length: 16 amino acids. CDR3 protein: CASSVGPSGSYNEQFF. As DNA, the CDR3 is TGTGCCAGCAGCGTAGGCCCTAGCGGGAGCTACAATGAGCAGTTCTTC.

The chain is built from TRBV18 and TRBJ2-1; 10 positions agree with TRBD2. The length of the CDR3 is 16 residues. The germline V gene encodes CDR1 KGHSH and CDR2 LQKENI. Trimming took 3 bases from V and 6 from J; bases not matched to a gene: 8. The CDR3 reads CASSPPGTSVTNEQFF. CDR3 bases: TGTGCCAGCTCACCGCCCGGGACTAGCGTTACCAATGAGCAGTTCTTC.

The CDR3: CASSESRGGLYNEQFF. CDR3 DNA sequence: TGCGCCAGCAGTGAGAGCAGGGGCGGACTGTACAATGAGCAGTTCTTC. The rearrangement links TRBV10-1 to TRBJ2-1, with a weak D call TRBD1 (6 bases). The V end lost 2 bases, the J end lost 4 bases, and 15 bases lay between the germline ends. In germline, CDR1 is WNHNN, CDR2 SYGVQD (reference sequence). The length of the CDR3 is 16 residues.

The chain combines TRBV6-2 or TRBV6-3 with TRBJ2-1; D is unclear. The CDR3 contains 11 residues. Germline V gene sequence: CDR1 MNHEY, CDR2 SVGEGT. V dropped 3 bases and J dropped 10 bases, with 7 bases sitting between them. This CDR3 reads CASSYFQEQFF. DNA of the CDR3: TGTGCCAGCAGTTATTTCCAGGAGCAGTTCTTC.

This clone was counted once. The chain combines TRBV10-3 with TRBJ2-7; D perhaps matches TRBD1 (5 bases). The CDR3 covers 14 residues. Germline CDR1 ENHRY, CDR2 SYGVKD. The ends were cut back, 2 bases at V and 2 bases at J, with 10 bases in the middle. CDR3 DNA: TGTGCCATCAGTGAGGACAGTCCCCCCTACGAGCAGTACTTC. Its protein product is CAISEDSPPYEQYF.

This rearrangement joins TRBV2 to TRBJ2-2; TRBD1 matches 9 bases. Per germline, CDR1 SNHLY and CDR2 FYNNEI. Unmatched junction bases numbered 11, after V lost 6 bases and J lost 6 bases. CDR3 size: 16 residues. The CDR3 DNA follows: TGTGCCAGCAGCGATCCGGGACAGGGATACGCCGGGGAGCTGTTTTTT. Translation gives CASSDPGQGYAGELFF.

The rearrangement links TRBV2 to TRBJ2-7; perhaps TRBD1 as D (8 bases). V was clipped by 7 bases and J by 2 bases, with 15 bases between them. CDR1 is SNHLY, CDR2 FYNNEI, per germline. The CDR3 is 14 amino acids. The CDR3 spells CASKGQGGTYEQYF. CDR3 in DNA: TGTGCCAGCAAAGGACAGGGAGGGACCTACGAGCAGTACTTC.

The J gene is TRBJ1-1, the V gene TRBV7-2; no firm D call. The germline V gene has CDR1 SGHTA and CDR2 FQGNSA. This CDR3 spans 14 amino acids. V was pared by 7 bases and J by 1 base, with 13 bases between. The CDR3 region has the DNA TGTGCCAGCACCCCACTGGGGAGGAACACTGAAGCTTTCTTT. Its translation: CASTPLGRNTEAFF.

CDR3 DNA sequence: TGTGCCAGCAGCCGGACACTGTACAATGAGCAGTTCTTC. Its protein product is CASSRTLYNEQFF. The V call is TRBV7-8, the J call TRBJ2-1; a weak D match, TRBD1 (5 bases). The V end lost 5 bases, the J end lost 4 bases, and 9 bases lay between the germline ends. The length of the CDR3 is 13 residues. Germline CDR1 is SGHVS and CDR2 is FQNEAQ.

This clone was recorded once. This chain joins TRBV28 and TRBJ1-2; 10 nucleotides align to TRBD1. V shed 6 bases and J 6 bases; nucleotides not matched to a gene: 4. This CDR3 spans 13 amino acids. From germline, CDR1 is MDHEN and CDR2 SYDVKM. The CDR3 sequence: CASRRDRGHGYTF. CDR3 sequence (DNA): TGTGCCAGCAGGCGAGACAGGGGGCATGGCTACACCTTC.

This clone was found once. V and J are TRBV7-2 and TRBJ2-2, with D possibly matching TRBD2 (5 bases). The germline V and J ends were trimmed by 9 bases and 4 bases, with 12 bases remaining between them. CDR1 is SGHTA and CDR2 is FQGNSA in the germline V gene. The CDR3 runs 13 residues. The CDR3 protein is CASHNRGTGELFF. The CDR3 DNA reads as TGTGCCAGTCACAATCGGGGCACCGGGGAGCTGTTTTTT.

This chain links TRBV18 with TRBJ1-6, with no clear D. V gave up 3 bases and J gave up 7 bases, with 13 bases separating them. CDR1 is KGHSH, CDR2 LQKENI, per germline. CDR3 size: 15 residues. CDR3 DNA: TGTGCCAGCTCACCCGCGGCAGCTTGGAATTCACCCCTCCACTTT. The encoded protein is CASSPAAAWNSPLHF.

This chain connects TRBV29-1 to TRBJ2-1; D unresolved. The V end lost 5 bases, the J end lost 10 bases, and 12 bases lay between the germline ends. CDR1 SQVTM and CDR2 ANQGSEA come from the germline V gene. There are 11 residues in the CDR3. This CDR3 reads CSVPIGVEQFF. DNA of the CDR3: TGCAGCGTTCCGATTGGAGTGGAGCAGTTCTTC.

V usage is TRBV27 and J usage is TRBJ2-7; 7 bases fit TRBD2. The CDR3 spans 16 residues. CDR1 and CDR2 (germline): MNHEY, SMNVEV (reference sequence). V dropped 1 base and J dropped 4; count of bases not matched to a gene: 10. The CDR3 loop is CASSLFAGVSLYEQYF. CDR3 sequence (DNA): TGTGCCAGCAGTTTATTTGCGGGAGTCTCGTTATACGAGCAGTACTTC.

The rearrangement uses TRBV6-2 or TRBV6-3 and TRBJ2-1; perhaps TRBD2 as D (5 bases). Germline lookup yields CDR1 MNHEY and CDR2 SVGEGT. This CDR3 has 13 residues. V was clipped by 6 bases and J by 9 bases, with 15 bases between them. In DNA form, the CDR3 reads TGTGCCAGCAGCCGCGTCCTAGGAGGTGAGCAGTTCTTC. This gives the protein CASSRVLGGEQFF.

V usage is TRBV19 and J usage is TRBJ2-4, with no clear D. Germline CDR1 LNHDA, CDR2 SQIVND (reference sequence). CDR3 length: 14 residues. Trimming stripped 1 base from V and 6 bases from J, with 10 bases between. CDR3 sequence reads: CASSIGAIGNIQYF. The CDR3 DNA is TGTGCCAGTAGTATAGGGGCCATAGGAAACATTCAGTACTTC.

The genes are TRBV28 and TRBJ1-1; D not resolved. Deletions cut 11 bases from V and 2 bases from J, with 12 bases between. This CDR3 is 12 amino acids long. Germline CDR1 and CDR2: MDHEN and SYDVKM. CDR3 in DNA: TGTGCCGCCGCAGATTTAAACACTGAAGCTTTCTTT. Protein product: CAAADLNTEAFF.

The chain's CDR3 is CASRTSYEQYF. CDR3 nucleotide sequence: TGTGCCAGCCGGACTAGCTACGAGCAGTACTTC. J is TRBJ2-7 and V is TRBV6-5, with 7 bases matching TRBD2. Germline CDR1 MNHEY, CDR2 SVGAGI. The CDR3 has 11 amino acids. Trimming took 8 bases from V and 3 from J; bases not matched to a gene: 1.